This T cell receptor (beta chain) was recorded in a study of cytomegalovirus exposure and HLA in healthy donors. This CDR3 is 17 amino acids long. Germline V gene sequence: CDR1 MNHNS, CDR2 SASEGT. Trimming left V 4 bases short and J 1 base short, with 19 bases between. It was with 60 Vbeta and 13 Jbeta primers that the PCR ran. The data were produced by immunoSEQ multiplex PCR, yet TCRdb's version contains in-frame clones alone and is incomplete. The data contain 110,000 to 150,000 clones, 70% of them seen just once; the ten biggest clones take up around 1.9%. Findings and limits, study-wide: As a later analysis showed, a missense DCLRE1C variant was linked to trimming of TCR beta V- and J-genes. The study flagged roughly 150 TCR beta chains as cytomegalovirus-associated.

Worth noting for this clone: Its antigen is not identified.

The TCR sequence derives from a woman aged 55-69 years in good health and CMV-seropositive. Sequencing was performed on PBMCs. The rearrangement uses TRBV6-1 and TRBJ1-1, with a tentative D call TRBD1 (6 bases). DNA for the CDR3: TGTGCCAGCAGTGGAATGTGGGGATCAGGGGCGAACACTGAAGCTTTCTTT. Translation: CASSGMWGSGANTEAFF.